Listed below are T cell receptor beta chains from one sample, sequenced in a study of cytomegalovirus exposure and HLA in healthy donors. The method was immunoSEQ multiplex PCR; TCRdb's version includes in-frame clones alone and lacks a portion of them. The data hold roughly 140,000 clones, with over 70% observed a single time. Sequencing input: PBMCs. These TCRs come from a male donor in good health and CMV-seronegative. The CDR3 runs from the conserved cysteine through the conserved F or W. Fields, in order: V gene, J gene, clone size, D gene, CDR3 DNA, CDR3 protein. A D gene is named only where the DNA matches it firmly. Clone size appears in some rows only: once, few, many, or a class for an expanded clone.

>TRBV5-6|TRBJ2-2|NA|TRBD1
TGTGCCAGCAGCTTGAGGGACAGGGTTTTCACCGGGGAGCTGTTTTTT
CASSLRDRVFTGELFF
>TRBV2|TRBJ1-4|NA|NA
TGTGCCAGCAGACGGGGAGGTCCCCACGGTAATGAAAAACTGTTTTTT
CASRRGGPHGNEKLFF
>TRBV7-9|TRBJ1-2|NA|NA
TGTGCCAGCAGCTTAGAGAGGGGCTACACCTTC
CASSLERGYTF
>TRBV2|TRBJ2-1|NA|TRBD2
TGTGCCAGCAGGTCGACTAGCGGGGGGGTAAATGAGCAGTTCTTC
CASRSTSGGVNEQFF
>TRBV7-8|TRBJ1-1|NA|NA
TGTGCTTCCCGAGGTCGGAGTACTGAAGCTTTCTTT
CASRGRSTEAFF
>TRBV14|TRBJ2-7|NA|NA
TGTGCCAGCAGCCACTGGGACTTTAACTACGAGCAGTACTTC
CASSHWDFNYEQYF
>TRBV7-3|TRBJ2-2|NA|TRBD1
TGTGCCAGCAGCAACCGGGACAGAAACACCGGGGAGCTGTTTTTT
CASSNRDRNTGELFF
>TRBV20-1|TRBJ2-1|once|NA
TGCAGTGCTCTTAGGGGTGAGCAGTTCTTC
CSALRGEQFF
>TRBV19|TRBJ1-1|once|TRBD1
TGTGCCAGTAGTATTCGACAGGGGGCCATGAACACTGAAGCTTTCTTT
CASSIRQGAMNTEAFF
>TRBV29-1|TRBJ1-2|few|TRBD1
TGCAGCGTTGGTCGGGACAGGGGGGCCTATGGCTACACCTTC
CSVGRDRGAYGYTF
>TRBV5-4|TRBJ2-6|NA|NA
TGTGCCAGCAGCTTTCAGGCAACTGGGGCCAACGTCCTGACTTTC
CASSFQATGANVLTF
>TRBV5-4|TRBJ2-7|NA|NA
TGTGCCAGCAGCTTGTGGTCAGGGGAGACCTCCTACGAGCAGTACTTC
CASSLWSGETSYEQYF
>TRBV9|TRBJ2-1|NA|NA
TGTGCCAGCAGCGGGGGGGGGCCTCTTGAGCAGTTCTTC
CASSGGGPLEQFF
>TRBV5-1|TRBJ1-2|NA|TRBD1
TGCGCCAGCAGCTTGGCCAGGGGGGCAGGTGGCTACACCTTC
CASSLARGAGGYTF
>TRBV7-9|TRBJ1-3|NA|NA
TGTGCCAGCAGGGACTCCTCAGCACAGAACACCATATATTTT
CASRDSSAQNTIYF
>TRBV5-1|TRBJ2-2|once|TRBD1
TGCGCCAGCCGAGACAGGGAGTCCGGGGAGCTGTTTTTT
CASRDRESGELFF
>TRBV4-3|TRBJ2-6|NA|NA
TGCGCCAGCAGCTACTTCGATGGGGCCAACGTCCTGACTTTC
CASSYFDGANVLTF
>TRBV10-3|TRBJ1-2|NA|NA
TGTGCCATCAGTACGGTTTCCTATGGCTACACCTTC
CAISTVSYGYTF
>TRBV21-1|TRBJ2-7|NA|NA
TGTGCCAGCACCAAGGGCGTCTACGAGCAGTACTTC
CASTKGVYEQYF
>TRBV15|TRBJ1-1|NA|NA
TGTGCCACCAGCGACTCGTTGAACACTGAAGCTTTCTTT
CATSDSLNTEAFF
>TRBV5-6|TRBJ1-1|NA|NA
TGTGCCAGCAGCACTCTCTTGGGGAGCACTGAAGCTTTCTTT
CASSTLLGSTEAFF
>TRBV27|TRBJ2-2|NA|NA
TGTGCCACCACCACAACGAACACCGGGGAGCTGTTTTTT
CATTTTNTGELFF
>TRBV30|TRBJ2-6|NA|NA
TGTGCCTGGAGTGGCCCGGAGGGGGCCAACGTCCTGACTTTC
CAWSGPEGANVLTF
>TRBV5-6|TRBJ1-6|NA|NA
TGTGCCAGCAGCTTGGCGGGGGGCTATTCACCCCTCCACTTT
CASSLAGGYSPLHF
>TRBV15|TRBJ1-1|NA|NA
TGTGCCACCAGCAGAGTTGGGGAGGGCACTGAAGCTTTCTTT
CATSRVGEGTEAFF
>TRBV30|TRBJ2-4|NA|NA
TGTGCCTGGAGTGGACGACTAGCCAAAAACATTCAGTACTTC
CAWSGRLAKNIQYF
>TRBV19|TRBJ1-1|NA|NA
TGTGCCAGTAGTCGCCTCGGGGGATTGAACACTGAAGCTTTCTTT
CASSRLGGLNTEAFF
>TRBV25-1|TRBJ2-4|NA|NA
TGTGCCAGCAGCGATGACCGGGGAGACATTCAGTACTTC
CASSDDRGDIQYF
>TRBV11-2|TRBJ2-7|NA|NA
TGTGCCAGCAGCGATTCCAGGACATCGTCGCACTTC
CASSDSRTSSHF
>TRBV6-5|TRBJ1-1|NA|NA
TGTCTCAACAGGGAAGACACTGAAGCTTTCTTT
CLNREDTEAFF
>TRBV11-2|TRBJ1-2|once|NA
TGTGCCAGCAGCCTTAGAAGGGGCTATGGCTACACCTTC
CASSLRRGYGYTF
>TRBV6-5|TRBJ2-2|NA|NA
TGTGCCAGCATCGACCAAGGGGCCGGGGAGCTGTTTTTT
CASIDQGAGELFF
>TRBV6-5|TRBJ1-1|NA|TRBD1
TGTGCCAGCAGCCCCAGGGGGCTGGACACTGAAGCTTTCTTT
CASSPRGLDTEAFF
>TRBV11-2|TRBJ2-3|NA|TRBD2
TGTGCCAGCAGCTCCTTAAGGACTAGCGGTTCGGTGGATACGCAGTATTTT
CASSSLRTSGSVDTQYF
>TRBV4-1|TRBJ2-7|NA|TRBD1
TGCGCCAGCAGCCTTGGACAGGGAACATCGACCGGCGAGCAGTACTTC
CASSLGQGTSTGEQYF
>TRBV7-9|TRBJ2-7|once|TRBD1
TGTTCCAGCAGCTTCGAGGGGGCGTCGCCTTCCTACGAGCAGTACTTC
CSSSFEGASPSYEQYF
>TRBV2|TRBJ1-4|NA|TRBD1
TGTGCCAGCAGCGGACAGGGGAGACTGTTTTTT
CASSGQGRLFF
>TRBV6-1|TRBJ2-7|NA|TRBD1
TGTGCCAGCAGAGCGGGACAGGGCCCGTCCTACGAGCAGTACTTC
CASRAGQGPSYEQYF
>TRBV6-5|TRBJ2-7|NA|TRBD1
TGTGCCGCAGGGGCGGGACAGGGCACCCACGAGCAGTACTTC
CAAGAGQGTHEQYF
>TRBV4-1|TRBJ2-1|NA|TRBD2
TGCGCCAGCAGCCCCACACGGGGGGACCCCTACAATGAGCAGTTCTTC
CASSPTRGDPYNEQFF
>TRBV6-5|TRBJ2-1|NA|TRBD2
TGTGCCAGCACCATAGCGGGGGGGGCCTACAATGAGCAGTTCTTC
CASTIAGGAYNEQFF
>TRBV28|TRBJ1-2|NA|NA
TGTGCCAGCAGTCCCCAAGGGGGAGGCTACACCTTC
CASSPQGGGYTF
>TRBV7-3|TRBJ2-2|NA|TRBD1
TGTGCCAGCAGCTTACCCCCCAAGAAAGGGGGCAGGGACACCGGGGAGCTGTTTTTT
CASSLPPKKGGRDTGELFF
>TRBV5-1|TRBJ1-1|NA|NA
TGCGCCAGCAGCCAGGGTGGTGGGAATACTGAAGCTTTCTTT
CASSQGGGNTEAFF
>TRBV5-1|TRBJ2-1|NA|NA
TGCGCCAGCACGGACAGTAACTCCTACAATGAGCAGTTCTTC
CASTDSNSYNEQFF